The 26 T cell receptor beta chains reported below all come from one sample, sequenced in a study of T cell repertoires in cytomegalovirus infection. For these receptors, no antigen is known. TCRdb itself ran the reads through MiXCR, one entry per CDR3 protein. The profile shows roughly 990,000 distinct CDR3 sequences, roughly 31% of them singletons. Sample: cultured CD8+ T cells from PBMCs, taken from culture after CMV antigen stimulation. These receptors originate from a human donor in good health (CMV status not recorded). Some clones in this sample may be carry-over from other donors' samples.

A note on this clonotype: Sequence at one end of the junction differs from germline and may be a read error. The chain combines TRBV15 with TRBJ1-5; TRBD1 aligns across 8 bases. The CDR3 is 13 residues long. Per the germline V gene, CDR1 is LNHNV and CDR2 is YYDKDF (reference sequence). The CDR3 region has the DNA TGTGCCACCAGCGGGGATGGGCAGGGGGCGCGGGCCTTT. Translating gives CATSGDGQGARAF.

J is TRBJ2-2 and V is TRBV9; maybe TRBD1 (5 bases). CDR1 is SGDLS, CDR2 YYNGEE, per germline. The CDR3 length is 13 residues. The V and J ends lost 2 bases and 6 bases respectively, with 8 bases between them. The chain's CDR3 is CASSVQGPGELFF. CDR3 sequence (DNA): TGTGCCAGCAGCGTCCAGGGTCCCGGGGAGCTGTTTTTT.

Of note for this clonotype: An end of the junction differs from the germline gene, which may be a read error. The chain is built from TRBV12-3 or TRBV12-4 and TRBJ2-1, with 9 bases that match TRBD2. The CDR3 totals 14 residues. In DNA, the CDR3 is TGTGCCAGCAGCATAGCGGGGGTGTACAATGCGCAGTTCTTC. Residues: CASSIAGVYNAQFF.

This clonotype was detected ten times or more. The V call is TRBV7-3, the J call TRBJ2-5; perhaps TRBD2 as D (6 bases). Per germline, CDR1 SGHTA and CDR2 FQGTGA. The V and J ends lost 8 bases and 1 base respectively, with 11 bases between them. The CDR3 is 13 residues long. This chain's CDR3 is CASCEEGQETQYF. The CDR3, as DNA: TGTGCCAGCTGTGAGGAGGGCCAAGAGACCCAGTACTTC.

This clonotype has more than one count but fewer than ten. The chain is built from TRBV19 and TRBJ2-1; TRBD2 is a possible D gene (5 bases). The germline gives CDR1 LNHDA, CDR2 SQIVND (reference sequence). With 8 bases removed from V and 8 bases from J, the gap between germline ends came to 31 bases. The CDR3 contains 18 residues. CDR3 sequence reads: CASSNPGRLAYQSDEQFF. Here the CDR3 DNA reads TGTGCCAGTTCCAATCCGGGAAGACTCGCGTATCAATCGGATGAGCAGTTCTTC.

This clonotype was seen more than once but under ten times. The chain has TRBV7-9 and TRBJ1-1, with 8 positions matching TRBD1. This CDR3 region has 14 residues. Germline-derived CDR1 and CDR2 are SEHNR and FQNEAQ (reference sequence). V gave up 5 bases and J gave up 6 bases; unmatched junction bases: 8. CDR3 in DNA: TGTGCCAGCAGCCCAGGGACAGGTAGGGCTGAAGCTTTCTTT. Translating gives CASSPGTGRAEAFF.

This chain uses TRBV12-3 or TRBV12-4 with TRBJ1-2; perhaps TRBD1 as D (6 bases). This CDR3 is 16 amino acids long. Between the trimmed V and J ends, which lost 4 bases and 1 base, there was a span of 16 bases. CDR3 bases: TGTGCCAGCAGTTATCCGGGACAAGGCATTAACTATGGCTACACCTTC. Encoded protein: CASSYPGQGINYGYTF.

In this sample, this clonotype turned up a few times. The J gene is TRBJ1-6, the V gene TRBV4-1; unclear D gene. This CDR3 contains 15 residues. Germline V CDR1 and CDR2: MGHRA, YSYEKL. Trimming cost V 0 bases and J 7 bases, with 10 bases left between them. The CDR3 here is CASSQEWGDNSPLHF. CDR3 nucleotide sequence: TGCGCCAGCAGCCAAGAATGGGGTGACAATTCACCCCTCCACTTT.

This clonotype was seen repeatedly, ten times or more. This rearrangement joins TRBV12-3 or TRBV12-4 to TRBJ1-2; possible D gene TRBD1, 5 bases. CDR3 size: 13 residues. V was trimmed by 6 bases and J by 4 bases, leaving 12 bases between them. CDR3 bases: TGTGCCAGCAGCCAGGGACTGGTCTATGGCTACACCTTC. This gives the protein CASSQGLVYGYTF.

On this clonotype itself: Germline and junction disagree at one end, which may indicate a read error. The chain couples TRBV12-5 to TRBJ2-3, with D perhaps matching TRBD1 or TRBD2 (5 bases each). CDR1 is LGHNT and CDR2 is FRNRAP in the germline V gene. CDR3 size: 13 residues. This CDR3 reads CTSARGSTDTQYF. CDR3 bases: TGTACTAGTGCTAGGGGCAGCACAGATACGCAGTATTTT.

This clonotype was seen more than once but under ten times. This chain links TRBV7-4 with TRBJ1-1, with D perhaps TRBD1 (5 bases). Germline assignment: CDR1 SGHVT and CDR2 SQSDAQ. The CDR3 spans 13 residues. Trimming left V 7 bases short and J 5 bases short, with 14 bases between. In nucleotides, the CDR3 is TGTGCCAGCACCTCCGGGGGGGTTACTGAAGCTTTCTTT. It codes for CASTSGGVTEAFF.

The chain uses TRBV4-1 and TRBJ2-3, with 8 bases matching TRBD1. Trimming at V came to 1 base and at J to 5 bases, leaving 8 bases not matched to a gene. Germline V gene lookup returns CDR1 MGHRA and CDR2 YSYEKL. The CDR3 consists of 16 residues. This CDR3 reads CASSQVLGQGGDTQYF. The DNA for the CDR3 is TGCGCCAGCAGCCAAGTCCTAGGACAGGGCGGAGATACGCAGTATTTT.

V gene TRBV5-4 combines with J gene TRBJ1-3; D remains ambiguous. The germline V gene encodes CDR1 SGHNT and CDR2 YYREEE (reference sequence). The CDR3 has 15 amino acids. V was pared by 5 bases and J by 2 bases, with 14 bases between. The CDR3 DNA sequence: TGTGCCAGCAGATCCGATCCAGGTACTGGAAACACCATATATTTT. Translation gives CASRSDPGTGNTIYF.

This clonotype appeared many times. This chain joins TRBV7-2 and TRBJ2-2; 12 bases match TRBD2. The CDR3 is 22 amino acids. Germline assignment: CDR1 SGHTA and CDR2 FQGNSA. The V segment lost 4 bases and the J segment 3 bases; nucleotides outside the gene matches: 21. This CDR3 is CASSSPIFLAGGPNRDTGELFF. CDR3 coding DNA: TGTGCCAGCAGCTCCCCAATATTCCTAGCGGGGGGGCCTAATCGGGACACCGGGGAGCTGTTTTTT.

This clonotype was detected only a few times. The chain links TRBV6-6 to TRBJ2-7, with 10 bases that match TRBD1. This CDR3 contains 15 residues. With 5 bases clipped from V and 4 bases from J, the junction kept 8 bases outside the gene matches. Germline loops: CDR1 MNHNY, CDR2 SVGAGI (reference sequence). The chain's CDR3 is CASSTSRQGAYEQYV. CDR3 nucleotide sequence: TGTGCCAGCAGTACCAGCAGACAGGGGGCTTACGAGCAGTACGTC.

This sequence joins TRBV27 and TRBJ2-7; maybe TRBD1 (6 bases). The V and J ends lost 5 bases and 6 bases respectively, with 17 bases between them. This CDR3 contains 14 residues. CDR1 is MNHEY, CDR2 SMNVEV, per germline (reference sequence). CDR3 coding DNA: TGTGCCAGCAGTCCAATACAGGGAGCCGGCGAGCAGTACGTC. Its translation is CASSPIQGAGEQYV.

In nucleotides, the CDR3 is TGCAGTGCTAGAGATGTTCTATCGGACAGTAGTAACTATGGCTACACCTTC. It is translated as CSARDVLSDSSNYGYTF. The chain carries TRBV20-1 and TRBJ1-2; perhaps TRBD1 as D (6 bases). The CDR3 has 17 residues. Germline V gene lookup returns CDR1 DFQATT and CDR2 SNEGSKA (reference sequence). V was cut by 0 bases and J by 1 base, with 18 bases left in between.

CDR3 DNA sequence: TGTGCCAGCAGCCAAGATCCGGCCGGGGGGCCCTACAATGAGCAGTTCTTC. Translated, it gives CASSQDPAGGPYNEQFF. The chain joins TRBV4-2 to TRBJ2-1; the D gene is possibly TRBD2 (7 bases). CDR1 LGHNA and CDR2 YNFKEQ come from the germline V gene. Trimming took 0 bases from V and 2 from J, leaving 14 bases between them. The CDR3 consists of 17 residues.

The rearrangement links TRBV15 to TRBJ1-2; no definite D call. V was shortened by 5 bases and J by 1 base, with 17 bases between the two germline ends. Germline CDR1 LNHNV, CDR2 YYDKDF (reference sequence). There are 16 residues in the CDR3. The CDR3 reads CATSGITELNNYGYTF. The CDR3 region has the DNA TGTGCCACCAGCGGAATCACAGAGCTTAATAACTATGGCTACACCTTC.

There are a few counts of this clonotype. This chain connects TRBV12-3 or TRBV12-4 to TRBJ1-1, with no clear D. This CDR3 comprises 16 residues. Trimming cost V 7 bases and J 3 bases, with 21 bases left between them. This CDR3 reads CASTLPPGGFDTEAFF. DNA of the CDR3: TGTGCCAGCACGCTGCCCCCGGGAGGGTTTGACACTGAAGCTTTCTTT.

This clonotype was seen a few times. The chain carries TRBV6-2 or TRBV6-3 and TRBJ1-1, with D possibly being TRBD1 (6 bases). This CDR3 region has 13 residues. V lost 5 bases and J lost 4, with 11 bases in between. Germline CDR1 MNHEY, CDR2 SVGEGT. CDR3 coding DNA: TGTGCCAGCAGTGTGGGACACCCCACTGAAGCTTTCTTT. Translating it yields CASSVGHPTEAFF.

The CDR3 bases are TGTGTCATCCAAACGCGAACCTATGGCTACACCTTC. This gives the protein CVIQTRTYGYTF. The genes are TRBV6-6 and TRBJ1-2; D uncertain. CDR3 length: 12 residues. The V gene's germline CDR1 is MNHNY and CDR2 SVGAGI (reference sequence).

This chain links TRBV5-6 with TRBJ1-1; D might be TRBD1 (6 bases). V was pared by 0 bases and J by 8 bases, with 11 bases between. This CDR3 has 13 amino acids. The V gene's germline CDR1 is SGHDT and CDR2 YYEEEE. The CDR3: CASSLVGADEAFF. DNA of the CDR3: TGTGCCAGCAGCTTGGTGGGGGCGGACGAAGCTTTCTTT.

The V gene is TRBV27, the J gene TRBJ1-6, with no clear D. The germline V gene encodes CDR1 MNHEY and CDR2 SMNVEV (reference sequence). V was pared by 6 bases and J by 7 bases, with 13 bases between. The CDR3 is 14 residues long. CDR3 in amino acids: CASRSGNANSPLHF. In DNA form, the CDR3 reads TGTGCCAGCAGATCGGGGAATGCCAATTCACCCCTCCACTTT.

The chain is built from TRBV5-6 and TRBJ2-5; D call uncertain. V lost 2 bases, J lost 5 bases, and 13 bases lay in between. Germline loops: CDR1 SGHDT, CDR2 YYEEEE. The CDR3 covers 14 residues. CDR3 sequence: CASSFLDNRETQYF. In nucleotides, the CDR3 is TGTGCCAGCAGCTTCCTAGATAATAGGGAGACCCAGTACTTC.

There are many counts of this clonotype. The rearrangement links TRBV7-2 to TRBJ1-2; the D gene is possibly TRBD1 (6 bases). Per the germline V gene, CDR1 is SGHTA and CDR2 is FQGNSA. Deletions cut 4 bases from V and 7 bases from J, with 19 bases between. This CDR3 region has 15 residues. The CDR3 here is CASSSSQGPLAGYTF. Here the CDR3 DNA reads TGTGCCAGCAGCTCTTCACAGGGTCCCTTAGCTGGCTACACCTTC.